This T cell receptor beta chain was observed in a study of T cell responses to AZD1222 COVID-19 vaccine. The method was immunoSEQ multiplex PCR; TCRdb's version includes in-frame clones alone and lacks a portion of them. The sample gives roughly 200,000 clones, approximately 92% of which show up once; around 0.97% is in the top ten. This clone was observed a single time. Trimming removed 2 bases from V and 11 bases from J; junction bases left unmatched: 13. The CDR3 contains 17 residues. The V call is TRBV23-1, the J call TRBJ1-6; TRBD1 matches at 9 bases. TRBV23-1 is placed among ORFs of uncertain function. Sample: peripheral blood, taken 28 days after the second dose of the MenACWY control vaccine. The sequence was obtained from an adult who received the MenACWY meningococcal vaccine as a control. The DNA of the CDR3 is TGCGCCAGCAGTCAACCCCTTAGGGACAGGGATGGTACACCCCTCCACTTT. Translation gives CASSQPLRDRDGTPLHF.